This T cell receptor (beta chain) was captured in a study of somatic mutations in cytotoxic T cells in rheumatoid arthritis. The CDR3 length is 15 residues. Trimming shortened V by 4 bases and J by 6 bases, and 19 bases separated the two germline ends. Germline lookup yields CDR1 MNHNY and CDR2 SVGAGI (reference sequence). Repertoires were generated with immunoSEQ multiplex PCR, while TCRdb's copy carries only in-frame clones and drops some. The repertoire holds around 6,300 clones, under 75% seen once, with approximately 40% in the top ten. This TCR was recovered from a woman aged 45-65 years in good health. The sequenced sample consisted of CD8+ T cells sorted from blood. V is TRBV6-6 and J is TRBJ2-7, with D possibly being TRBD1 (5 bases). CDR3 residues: CASSWTDIIAGEQYF. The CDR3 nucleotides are TGTGCCAGCAGTTGGACGGACATTATCGCCGGCGAGCAGTACTTC.